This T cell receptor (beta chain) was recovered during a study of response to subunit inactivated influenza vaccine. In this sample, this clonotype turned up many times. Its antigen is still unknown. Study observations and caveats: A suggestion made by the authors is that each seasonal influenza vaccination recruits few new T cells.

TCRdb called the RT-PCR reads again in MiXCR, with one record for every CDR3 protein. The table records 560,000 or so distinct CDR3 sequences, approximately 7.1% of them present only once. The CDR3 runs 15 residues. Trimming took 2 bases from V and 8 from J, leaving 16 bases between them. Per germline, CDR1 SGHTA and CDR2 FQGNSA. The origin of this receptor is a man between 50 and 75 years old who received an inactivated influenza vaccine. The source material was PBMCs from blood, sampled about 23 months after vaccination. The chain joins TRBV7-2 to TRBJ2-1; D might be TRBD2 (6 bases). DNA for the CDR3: TGTGCCAGCAGCTTAACGGGACTCCCTAGGGATGAGCAGTTCTTC. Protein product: CASSLTGLPRDEQFF.